Here is one T cell receptor beta chain with its context. A unique molecular identifier was carried by every single TCR cDNA molecule. MiXCR, run by TCRdb on the 5' RACE reads, gives a single entry per CDR3 protein. In the table there are about 120,000 distinct CDR3 sequences, 10% to 15% of which are singletons. In germline, CDR1 is PRHDT, CDR2 FYEKMQ (reference sequence). The V gene lost 0 bases and the J gene lost 6 bases, with 12 bases spanning the gap. The CDR3 length is 15 residues. The source of the sample is a study of spatial heterogeneity in lung cancer. Time point defined: blood at routine non-recurrence follow-up after resection. Without sorting, whole RNA was sequenced from tumor, nontumor lung or frozen PBMC.

The rearrangement uses TRBV13 and TRBJ2-4, with a weak D call TRBD2 (5 bases). The source is a male donor with early-stage non-small cell lung cancer. Sample: PBMCs, taken at follow-up. The DNA for the CDR3 is TGTGCCAGCAGCTTAGGGGACTTATCTAGAAACATTCAGTACTTC. Translated, it gives CASSLGDLSRNIQYF.